This entry is about one T cell receptor beta chain. TCRdb re-called the 5' RACE reads through MiXCR, storing one row per CDR3 protein. The repertoire holds roughly 520,000 distinct CDR3 sequences, about a fifth seen once, with about 17% in the top ten. Between the trimmed V and J ends, which lost 2 bases and 5 bases, there was a span of 13 bases. CDR1 and CDR2 (germline): MNHEY, SVGEGT. The CDR3 runs to 15 residues. The data derive from a study of T cells after yellow fever vaccination. Across the study: Fractions with few cells were prepared using SMART-Seq v4 Ultra Low Input.

The receptor's source is a man younger than 35 who received the YFV17D yellow fever vaccine. Source: PBMCs, taken less than 25 days after the first yellow fever vaccination. The chain couples TRBV6-2 or TRBV6-3 to TRBJ2-1; no firm D call. The CDR3 sequence: CASSYRRASDNEQFF. CDR3 DNA sequence: TGTGCCAGCAGTTACCGGAGAGCCTCGGACAATGAGCAGTTCTTC.